Listed below are T cell receptor beta chains from one sample, sequenced in a study of cytomegalovirus exposure and HLA in healthy donors. Profiled with immunoSEQ multiplex PCR; TCRdb holds only in-frame clones, not every one. The table has 250,000 to 300,000 clones, 85% to 95% seen once. The sample consisted of PBMCs. These receptors were collected from a girl under 10 years old in good health and CMV-seronegative. Both conserved end residues are part of each CDR3. D genes are given only for firm matches. Some rows have no size entry. The others give once, few or many, or a class for an expanded clone.

TRBJ2-1 | TRBV28 | NA | once | CASSFPPRGNEQFF | TGTGCCAGCAGTTTCCCCCCTCGAGGGAATGAGCAGTTCTTC
TRBJ1-1 | TRBV27 | TRBD1 | NA | CASSRLGARGRTEAFF | TGTGCCAGCAGTCGTTTAGGGGCCAGGGGGCGGACTGAAGCTTTCTTT
TRBJ1-5 | TRBV12-5 | NA | NA | CASGLPPGEPQHF | TGTGCTAGTGGTTTGCCACCCGGGGAGCCCCAGCATTTT
TRBJ2-7 | TRBV2 | NA | once | CASFREISYEQYF | TGTGCCAGCTTCCGGGAGATTTCCTACGAGCAGTACTTC
TRBJ1-1 | TRBV10-3 | NA | few | CAISVDSLNTEAFF | TGTGCCATCAGTGTGGACAGCTTGAACACTGAAGCTTTCTTT
TRBJ2-7 | TRBV7-9 | NA | NA | CSSSRPVEGRQQYF | TGTTCCAGCAGCCGGCCTGTGGAGGGGAGGCAGCAGTACTTC
TRBJ1-6 | TRBV7-8 | TRBD1 | NA | CASSLTGAVNSPLHF | TGTGCCAGCAGCCTTACAGGGGCCGTTAATTCACCCCTCCACTTT
TRBJ1-2 | TRBV30 | NA | NA | CAWSVRSGGNGYTF | TGTGCCTGGAGTGTACGAAGCGGGGGGAATGGCTACACCTTC
TRBJ1-1 | TRBV25-1 | NA | NA | CASSESRDTEAFF | TGTGCCAGCAGTGAATCCAGGGACACTGAAGCTTTCTTT
TRBJ1-1 | TRBV4-1 | TRBD1 | few | CASSQGGGTGAREAFF | TGCGCCAGCAGCCAAGGGGGGGGGACAGGGGCCCGTGAAGCTTTCTTT
TRBJ2-4 | TRBV10-1 | TRBD2 | NA | CASSEAGASKNIQYF | TGCGCCAGCAGTGAAGCGGGAGCCAGCAAAAACATTCAGTACTTC
TRBJ2-1 | TRBV6-1 | NA | NA | CASSEGAYNEQFF | TGTGCCAGCAGTGAAGGGGCTTACAATGAGCAGTTCTTC
TRBJ1-1 | TRBV6-1 | NA | few | CASSAQADAFF | TGTGCCAGCAGTGCCCAGGCAGATGCTTTCTTT
TRBJ2-1 | TRBV6-1 | NA | NA | CASSDISDQAYNEQFF | TGTGCCAGCAGTGATATAAGCGACCAAGCCTACAATGAGCAGTTCTTC
TRBJ1-4 | TRBV18 | NA | NA | CASSPITGSSDEKLFF | TGTGCCAGCTCACCCATCACAGGGAGTTCTGATGAAAAACTGTTTTTT
TRBJ2-3 | TRBV6-1 | NA | NA | CASTLGESNTDTQYF | TGTGCCAGCACCCTCGGAGAGTCTAACACAGATACGCAGTATTTT
TRBJ2-5 | TRBV6-1 | NA | NA | CASSGDKTQYF | TGTGCCAGCAGTGGTGACAAGACCCAGTACTTC
TRBJ2-5 | TRBV27 | NA | NA | CASSLAGRYQETQYF | TGTGCCAGCAGTTTGGCGGGAAGGTACCAAGAGACCCAGTACTTC
TRBJ1-2 | TRBV7-2 | NA | NA | CASSSPPGNYGYTF | TGTGCCAGCAGCTCCCCCCCGGGGAACTATGGCTACACCTTC
TRBJ1-4 | TRBV2 | NA | NA | CASSEDSHVGAATNEKLFF | TGTGCCAGCAGTGAAGACTCTCATGTAGGGGCTGCAACTAATGAAAAACTGTTTTTT
TRBJ2-7 | TRBV5-1 | TRBD2 | NA | CASSLEGSGGTEQYF | TGCGCCAGCAGCTTGGAGGGTAGCGGGGGGACCGAGCAGTACTTC
TRBJ2-7 | TRBV25-1 | TRBD1 | few | CASSEDRIGTEISYEQYF | TGTGCCAGCAGTGAGGACCGGATCGGGACAGAAATATCCTACGAGCAGTACTTC
TRBJ2-1 | TRBV18 | TRBD1 | NA | CASSHPGQEQFF | TGTGCCAGCTCACACCCGGGACAGGAGCAGTTCTTC
TRBJ2-2 | TRBV11-3 | NA | NA | CASSLGGSGELFF | TGTGCCAGCAGCTTAGGAGGTTCCGGGGAGCTGTTTTTT
TRBJ1-2 | TRBV12-5 | NA | NA | CASAPWALTHGYTF | TGTGCTAGTGCTCCATGGGCCCTGACCCATGGCTACACCTTC
TRBJ2-5 | TRBV4-1 | TRBD2 | NA | CASSHRLAGNQETQYF | TGCGCCAGCAGCCACCGACTAGCGGGAAACCAAGAGACCCAGTACTTC
TRBJ2-5 | TRBV25-1 | TRBD1 | NA | CASSEGGQGAFKETQYF | TGTGCCAGCAGTGAAGGGGGGCAGGGGGCATTTAAAGAGACCCAGTACTTC
TRBJ2-1 | TRBV28 | TRBD2 | NA | CASSPLADTYNEQFF | TGTGCCAGCAGTCCCCTAGCGGACACCTACAATGAGCAGTTCTTC
TRBJ1-1 | TRBV5-8 | NA | NA | CASSLLTVMNTEAFF | TGTGCCAGCAGCTTGTTAACAGTAATGAACACTGAAGCTTTCTTT
TRBJ2-5 | TRBV10-3 | NA | NA | CAISGATETQYF | TGTGCCATCAGTGGGGCCACAGAGACCCAGTACTTC
TRBJ1-3 | TRBV6-5 | NA | NA | CASSRAGLSGNTIYF | TGTGCCAGCAGTCGAGCGGGCCTCTCTGGAAACACCATATATTTT
TRBJ1-2 | TRBV6-1 | TRBD1 | NA | CASSETGTNNYGYTF | TGTGCCAGCAGCGAGACAGGGACAAACAACTATGGCTACACCTTC
TRBJ2-7 | TRBV7-9 | TRBD2 | NA | CASSANLAGERGYEQYF | TGTGCCAGCAGCGCTAATCTCGCGGGGGAAAGGGGTTACGAGCAGTACTTC
TRBJ1-1 | TRBV7-9 | NA | NA | CASSSTVVTEAFF | TGTGCCAGCAGCTCGACAGTGGTGACTGAAGCTTTCTTT
TRBJ1-5 | TRBV19 | NA | once | CASSGLDGQPQHF | TGTGCCAGTAGCGGGTTGGATGGGCAGCCCCAGCATTTT
TRBJ1-4 | TRBV30 | TRBD1 | NA | CAWSAQGLNEKLFF | TGTGCCTGGAGCGCACAGGGGCTTAATGAAAAACTGTTTTTT
TRBJ2-5 | TRBV1 | NA | NA | CTSIPPLADQETQYF | TGCACCAGCATCCCTCCACTAGCGGACCAAGAGACCCAGTACTTC
TRBJ2-7 | TRBV2 | TRBD2 | NA | CASTLLAGKLIAYEQYF | TGTGCCAGCACCCTACTAGCGGGAAAGCTCATAGCCTACGAGCAGTACTTC
TRBJ2-1 | TRBV11-2 | TRBD2 | NA | CASSYLAGGVDEQFF | TGTGCCAGCAGCTATCTAGCGGGAGGGGTGGATGAGCAGTTCTTC
TRBJ1-1 | TRBV5-4 | TRBD1 | NA | CASSPGGLNTEAFF | TGTGCCAGCAGCCCAGGGGGGCTGAACACTGAAGCTTTCTTT
TRBJ2-5 | TRBV6-5 | NA | NA | CASSYGGGLETQYF | TGTGCCAGCAGTTACGGAGGGGGCCTTGAGACCCAGTACTTC